Described below is a single TCR beta chain sequence and its context. TCRdb reprocessed the RT-PCR reads via MiXCR and lists one record per CDR3 protein. This table holds about 230,000 distinct CDR3 sequences, 12% to 15% found once. The CDR3 sequence is 17 residues long. This sample is part of a study of patients and donors after allogeneic stem cell transplantation. The sequenced material came from blood, either unsorted or a sorted T cell fraction (not recorded which). The chain joins TRBV1 to TRBJ2-5; the table assigns TRBD1, which was not confirmed against the DNA. TRBV1 is noted as a pseudogene. The TCR was taken from a human donor who was either an allogeneic HSCT recipient or a stem cell or donor lymphocyte infusion donor (not recorded which). It is not recorded whose cells these are; they may come from a transplant donor. CDR3 sequence: CTSSPLSSGGVQETQYF. In nucleotides, the CDR3 is TGCACCAGCAGCCCTCTGAGTTCGGGGGGGGTCCAAGAGACCCAGTACTTC.